A single sample gave rise to the 9 T cell receptor beta chains below, sequenced in a study of human thymus T cells. The assay was immunoSEQ multiplex PCR, and TCRdb's table has in-frame clones only and misses some. The data contain 40,000 to 55,000 clones, approximately 95% of them singletons. The sample was blood. The receptor source for this set is a boy in the first two years of life with a congenital heart defect but otherwise immunologically healthy.

This chain uses TRBV7-2 with TRBJ1-6; no firm D call. This CDR3 spans 15 amino acids. V was shortened by 7 bases and J by 5 bases, with 15 bases between the two germline ends. In germline, CDR1 is SGHTA, CDR2 FQGNSA. The CDR3 nucleotides are TGTGCCAGCACCGAATTTTGGACGGATAATTCACCCCTCCACTTT. Protein sequence: CASTEFWTDNSPLHF.

This sequence joins TRBV28 and TRBJ2-3, with D perhaps being TRBD1 or TRBD2 (5 bases each). The V gene lost 4 bases and the J gene lost 10 bases, with 12 bases spanning the gap. Per the germline V gene, CDR1 is MDHEN and CDR2 is SYDVKM. CDR3 length: 12 amino acids. The CDR3 spells CASSSGTRAQYF. The CDR3 DNA reads TGTGCCAGCAGTTCCGGGACCAGGGCGCAGTATTTT.

This chain connects TRBV4-1 to TRBJ2-5; possible D gene TRBD1, 5 bases. In germline, CDR1 is MGHRA, CDR2 YSYEKL. With 1 base removed from V and 3 bases from J, the gap between germline ends came to 15 bases. CDR3 length equals 16 residues. The CDR3 reads CASSQAKGRGKETQYF. The CDR3 bases are TGCGCCAGCAGCCAAGCGAAAGGAAGGGGCAAAGAGACCCAGTACTTC.

This rearrangement joins TRBV2 to TRBJ2-3; TRBD2 agrees at 7 bases. CDR1 is SNHLY and CDR2 is FYNNEI in the germline V gene. This CDR3 contains 17 residues. With V trimmed by 6 bases and J by 1 base, 13 bases remained unmatched. The CDR3 region is CASSPNLSGYRTDTQYF. DNA of the CDR3: TGTGCCAGCAGCCCTAACCTTAGCGGGTACCGCACAGATACGCAGTATTTT.

This chain connects TRBV4-2 to TRBJ1-1, with a possible D match to TRBD1 (6 bases). This CDR3 contains 18 residues. Deletions cut 2 bases from V and 1 base from J, with 20 bases between. Germline-derived CDR1 and CDR2 are LGHNA and YNFKEQ. CDR3 DNA sequence: TGTGCCAGCAGCCAAAGAGGTCTCCTTAGCAGGGGGAACACTGAAGCTTTCTTT. The encoded protein is CASSQRGLLSRGNTEAFF.

Here the CDR3 DNA reads TGTGCCAGCAGTCCGGGACAGGGCACTGAAGCTTTCTTT. Amino acids: CASSPGQGTEAFF. The V call is TRBV28, the J call TRBJ1-1; 9 positions match TRBD1. Germline lookup yields CDR1 MDHEN and CDR2 SYDVKM. The CDR3 totals 13 residues. V was clipped by 5 bases and J by 4 bases; unmatched bases: 2. Complete variable domain (other parts from reference TRBV28 and TRBJ1-1): DVKVTQSSRYLVKRTGEKVFLECVQDMDHENMFWYRQDPGLGLRLIYFSYDVKMKEKGDIPEGYSVSREKKERFSLILESASTNQTSMYLCASSPGQGTEAFFGQGTRLTVV.

The rearrangement uses TRBV4-1 and TRBJ2-5; 10 nucleotides align to TRBD2. Looked up from germline, CDR1 is MGHRA and CDR2 is YSYEKL. The V and J ends lost 3 bases and 2 bases, in that order; junction bases with no gene match: 6. The CDR3 extends over 16 amino acids. The CDR3: CASSQRTSGPQETQYF. CDR3 bases: TGCGCCAGCAGCCAGAGGACTAGCGGCCCACAAGAGACCCAGTACTTC.

J is TRBJ2-7 and V is TRBV11-2, with D unclear. Trimming left V 2 bases short and J 2 bases short, with 13 bases between. Germline V gene lookup returns CDR1 SGHAT and CDR2 FQNNGV. The CDR3 is made up of 15 amino acids. The CDR3 nucleotides read TGTGCCAGCAGCTTACCCGTGGGGTCCCCCTACGAGCAGTACTTC. Its translation: CASSLPVGSPYEQYF.

The genes are TRBV2 and TRBJ2-7, with D possibly matching TRBD1 (6 bases). V was pared by 6 bases and J by 5 bases, with 11 bases between. This CDR3 contains 12 residues. Germline values: CDR1 SNHLY, CDR2 FYNNEI. The chain's CDR3 is CASREQGDEQYF. CDR3 sequence (DNA): TGTGCCAGCAGGGAACAGGGCGACGAGCAGTACTTC. Based on the CDR3 plus reference TRBV2 and TRBJ2-7, the full variable domain is EPEVTQTPSHQVTQMGQEVILRCVPISNHLYFYWYRQILGQKVEFLVSFYNNEISEKSEIFDDQFSVERPDGSNFTLKIRSTKLEDSAMYFCASREQGDEQYFGPGTRLTVT.